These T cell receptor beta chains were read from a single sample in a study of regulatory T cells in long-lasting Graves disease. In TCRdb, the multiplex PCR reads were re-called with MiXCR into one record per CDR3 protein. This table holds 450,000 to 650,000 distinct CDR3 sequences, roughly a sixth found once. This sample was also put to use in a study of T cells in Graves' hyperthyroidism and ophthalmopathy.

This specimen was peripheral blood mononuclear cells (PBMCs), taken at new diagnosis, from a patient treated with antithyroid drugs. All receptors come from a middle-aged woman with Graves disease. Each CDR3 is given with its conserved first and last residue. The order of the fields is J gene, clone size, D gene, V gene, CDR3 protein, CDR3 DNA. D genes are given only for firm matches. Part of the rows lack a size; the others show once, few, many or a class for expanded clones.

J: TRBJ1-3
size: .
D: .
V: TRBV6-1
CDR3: CASTGAGNTIYF
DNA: TGTGCCAGTACCGGGGCTGGAAACACCATATATTTT

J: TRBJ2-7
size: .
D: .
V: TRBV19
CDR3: CASSISVDTSYEQYF
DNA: TGTGCCAGTAGTATTAGCGTGGACACCTCCTACGAGCAGTACTTC

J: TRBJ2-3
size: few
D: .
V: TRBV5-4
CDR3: CASGGGPTDTQYF
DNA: TGTGCCAGCGGTGGGGGCCCGACAGATACGCAGTATTTT

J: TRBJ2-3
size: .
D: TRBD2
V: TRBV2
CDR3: CASSVGPSGPPYF
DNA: TGTGCCAGCAGTGTCGGCCCTAGCGGCCCCCCGTACTTC

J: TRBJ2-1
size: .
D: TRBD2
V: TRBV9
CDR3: CASSSSGTYNEQFF
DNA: TGTGCCAGCAGCTCGAGCGGGACCTACAATGAGCAGTTCTTC

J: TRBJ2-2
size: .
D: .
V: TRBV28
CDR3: CASSLDSPTTGELFF
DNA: TGTGCCAGCAGTTTAGACAGCCCGACCACCGGGGAGCTGTTTTTT

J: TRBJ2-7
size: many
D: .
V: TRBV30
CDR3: CAWRLEYEQYF
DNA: TGTGCCTGGAGGTTGGAGTATGAGCAGTACTTC

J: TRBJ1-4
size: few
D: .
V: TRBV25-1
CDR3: CASSERVAEKLFF
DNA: TGTGCCAGCAGTGAGAGGGTTGCCGAAAAACTGTTTTTT

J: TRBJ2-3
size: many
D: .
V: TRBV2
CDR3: CASSYWDGNTDTQYF
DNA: TGTGCCAGCAGTTACTGGGACGGAAACACAGATACGCAGTATTTT

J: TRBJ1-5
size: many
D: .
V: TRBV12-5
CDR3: CASGLALPIWNQPQHF
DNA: TGTGCTAGTGGTTTGGCCCTTCCAATCTGGAATCAGCCCCAGCATTTT

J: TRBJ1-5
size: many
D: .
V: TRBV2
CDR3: CASSERGGGSNQPQHF
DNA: TGTGCCAGCAGTGAACGGGGGGGCGGTAGCAATCAGCCCCAGCATTTT

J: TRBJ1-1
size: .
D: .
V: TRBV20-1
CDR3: CSAVLPGSEAFF
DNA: TGCAGTGCCGTGCTCCCCGGGAGTGAAGCTTTCTTT

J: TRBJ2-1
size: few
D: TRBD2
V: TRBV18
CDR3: CASSPNGTSLVAYNEQFF
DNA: TGTGCCAGCTCACCGAACGGGACTAGCCTAGTAGCCTACAATGAGCAGTTCTTC

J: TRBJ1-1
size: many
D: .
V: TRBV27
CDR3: CASSLTVGVNTEAFF
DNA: TGTGCCAGCAGTTTAACCGTTGGGGTGAACACTGAAGCTTTCTTT

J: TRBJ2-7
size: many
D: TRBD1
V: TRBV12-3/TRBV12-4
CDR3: CASRASGTGYEQYF
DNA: TGTGCCAGCAGGGCTTCCGGGACAGGCTACGAGCAGTACTTC

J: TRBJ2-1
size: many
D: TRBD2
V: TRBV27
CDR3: CASSFQRGFSYNEQFF
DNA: TGTGCCAGCAGTTTCCAGCGGGGTTTCTCCTACAATGAGCAGTTCTTC

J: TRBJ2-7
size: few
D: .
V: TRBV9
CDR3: CASSGSGEPWYEQYF
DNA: TGTGCCAGCAGCGGATCAGGGGAGCCTTGGTACGAGCAGTACTTC

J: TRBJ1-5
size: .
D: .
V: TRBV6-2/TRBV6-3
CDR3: CASRPFGNQPQHF
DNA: TGTGCCAGCCGTCCCTTCGGGAATCAGCCCCAGCATTTT

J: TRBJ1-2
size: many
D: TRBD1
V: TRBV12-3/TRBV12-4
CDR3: CASSSSGWQGVISYTF
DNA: TGTGCCAGCAGTTCCTCCGGGTGGCAGGGGGTTATCAGCTACACCTTC

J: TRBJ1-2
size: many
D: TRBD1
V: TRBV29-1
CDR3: CSVGYGQGFYGYTF
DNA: TGCAGCGTTGGGTATGGACAGGGATTCTATGGCTACACCTTC

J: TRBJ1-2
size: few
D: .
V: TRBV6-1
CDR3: CASGSFDRSHGYTF
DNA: TGTGCCAGCGGATCATTCGACAGGAGCCATGGCTACACCTTC

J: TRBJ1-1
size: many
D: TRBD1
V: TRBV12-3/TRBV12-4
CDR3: CASSSHQGGTEAFF
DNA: TGTGCCAGCAGTTCCCACCAGGGGGGCACTGAAGCTTTCTTT

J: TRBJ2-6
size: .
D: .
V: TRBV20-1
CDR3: CSASPEPGANVLTF
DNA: TGCAGTGCTAGTCCTGAACCTGGGGCCAACGTCCTGACTTTC

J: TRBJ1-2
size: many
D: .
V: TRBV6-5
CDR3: CASSSGPLSYGYTF
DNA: TGTGCCAGCAGTTCCGGCCCCCTGAGTTATGGCTACACCTTC

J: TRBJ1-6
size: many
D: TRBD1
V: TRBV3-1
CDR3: CASSQLRDRGSPLHF
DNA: TGTGCCAGCAGCCAACTCCGGGACAGGGGATCACCCCTCCACTTT

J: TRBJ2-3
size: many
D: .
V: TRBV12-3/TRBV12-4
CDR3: CASSLAFGSTDTQYF
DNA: TGTGCCAGCAGTTTAGCGTTCGGGAGCACAGATACGCAGTATTTT

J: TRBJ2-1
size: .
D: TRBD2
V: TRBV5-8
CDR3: CASSSGGVGPYNEQFF
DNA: TGTGCCAGCAGCTCGGGGGGGGTAGGACCTTACAATGAGCAGTTCTTC

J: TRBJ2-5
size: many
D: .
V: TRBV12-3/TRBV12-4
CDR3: CASSPDLETQYF
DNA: TGTGCCAGCAGTCCTGACCTTGAGACCCAGTACTTC

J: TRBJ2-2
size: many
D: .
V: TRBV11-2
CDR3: CASSLESWGAGELFF
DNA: TGTGCCAGCAGCTTAGAATCATGGGGCGCCGGGGAGCTGTTTTTT

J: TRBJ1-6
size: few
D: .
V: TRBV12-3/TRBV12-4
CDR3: CASRRTGDSYNSPLHF
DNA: TGTGCCAGCAGGAGGACGGGCGACTCCTATAATTCACCCCTCCACTTT

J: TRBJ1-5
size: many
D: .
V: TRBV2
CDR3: CASRRWEGNQPQHF
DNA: TGTGCCAGCAGACGGTGGGAAGGCAATCAGCCCCAGCATTTT

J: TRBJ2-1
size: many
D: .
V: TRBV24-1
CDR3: CATSDVNEQFF
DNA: TGTGCCACCAGTGACGTCAATGAGCAGTTCTTC

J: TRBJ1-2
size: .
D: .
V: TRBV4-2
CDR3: CASSQEARAGYGYTF
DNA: TGTGCCAGCAGCCAAGAGGCCAGGGCTGGCTATGGCTACACCTTC

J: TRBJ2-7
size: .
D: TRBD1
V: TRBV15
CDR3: CATSTLAGTGRSYEQYF
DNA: TGTGCCACCAGCACCCTAGCCGGGACAGGCCGATCCTACGAGCAGTACTTC

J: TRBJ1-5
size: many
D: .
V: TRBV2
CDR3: CASRDNGNQPQHF
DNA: TGTGCCAGCAGGGACAACGGGAATCAGCCCCAGCATTTT

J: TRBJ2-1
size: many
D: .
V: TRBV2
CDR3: CASLLILPNYNEQFF
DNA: TGTGCCAGTCTATTGATACTTCCAAATTACAATGAGCAGTTCTTC

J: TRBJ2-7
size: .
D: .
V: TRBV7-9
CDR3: CASSLVIGSEQYF
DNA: TGTGCCAGCAGCTTAGTAATTGGTAGCGAGCAGTACTTC

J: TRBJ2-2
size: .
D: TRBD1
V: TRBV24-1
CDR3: CATTTGVGELFF
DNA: TGTGCCACCACCACAGGGGTCGGGGAGCTGTTTTTT

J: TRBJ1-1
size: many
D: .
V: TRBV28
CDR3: CASSPGTLNTEAFF
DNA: TGTGCCAGCAGTCCCGGGACTCTGAACACTGAAGCTTTCTTT

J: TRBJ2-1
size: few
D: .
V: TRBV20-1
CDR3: CSAMTRMYNEQFF
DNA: TGCAGTGCTATGACGAGAATGTACAATGAGCAGTTCTTC

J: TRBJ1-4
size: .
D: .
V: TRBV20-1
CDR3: CSARVQGEKLFF
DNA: TGCAGTGCTAGAGTACAGGGTGAAAAACTGTTTTTT

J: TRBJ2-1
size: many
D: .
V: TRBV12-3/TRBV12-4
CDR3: CASSQGHASDEQFF
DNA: TGTGCCAGCAGCCAAGGACACGCTTCGGATGAGCAGTTCTTC

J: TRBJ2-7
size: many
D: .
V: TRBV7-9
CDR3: CASSWTETTHEQYF
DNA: TGTGCCAGCAGCTGGACGGAAACCACCCACGAGCAGTACTTC

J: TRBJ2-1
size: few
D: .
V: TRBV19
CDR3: CASSIPTASSYNEQFF
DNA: TGTGCCAGTAGTATCCCAACCGCCTCCTCCTACAATGAGCAGTTCTTC

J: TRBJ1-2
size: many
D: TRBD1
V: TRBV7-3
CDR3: CASSLGQGTVYGYTF
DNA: TGTGCCAGCAGCCTAGGACAGGGGACTGTGTATGGCTACACCTTC

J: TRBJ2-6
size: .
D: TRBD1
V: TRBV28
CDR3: CASSLRQGATGANVLTF
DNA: TGTGCCAGCAGTTTGCGACAGGGGGCGACTGGGGCCAACGTCCTGACTTTC

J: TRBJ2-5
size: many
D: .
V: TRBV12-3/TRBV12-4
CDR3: CASSLDNRQETQYF
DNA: TGTGCCAGCAGTTTAGATAACAGACAAGAGACCCAGTACTTC

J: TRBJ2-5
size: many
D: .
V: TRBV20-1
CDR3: CSAPSAGGTGTQYF
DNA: TGCAGTGCCCCCTCCGCTGGCGGAACGGGGACCCAGTACTTC

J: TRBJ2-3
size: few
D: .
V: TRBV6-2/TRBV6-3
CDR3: CASSYSRSGNSPDTQYF
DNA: TGTGCCAGCAGTTACTCGAGGTCAGGGAACTCCCCAGATACGCAGTATTTT

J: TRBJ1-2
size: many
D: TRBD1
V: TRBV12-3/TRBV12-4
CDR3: CASSRGDSDYGYTF
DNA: TGTGCCAGCAGCCGGGGGGACAGCGACTATGGCTACACCTTC

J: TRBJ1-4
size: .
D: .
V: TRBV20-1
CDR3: CSAKGAFNEKLFF
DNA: TGCAGTGCGAAAGGGGCGTTTAATGAAAAACTGTTTTTT

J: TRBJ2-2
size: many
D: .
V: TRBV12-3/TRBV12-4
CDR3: CASSLGQTTGELFF
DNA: TGTGCCAGCAGTTTAGGCCAGACCACCGGGGAGCTGTTTTTT

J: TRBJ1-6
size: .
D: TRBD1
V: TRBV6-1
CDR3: CASRTGDYNSPLHF
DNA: TGTGCCAGTCGGACAGGGGACTATAATTCACCCCTCCACTTT

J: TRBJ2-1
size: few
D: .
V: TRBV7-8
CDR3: CASSLVRISSYNEQFF
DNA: TGTGCCAGCAGCTTAGTCAGAATCAGCTCCTACAATGAGCAGTTCTTC

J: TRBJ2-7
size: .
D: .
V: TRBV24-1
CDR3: CATSDSQGKLHEQYF
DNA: TGTGCCACCAGTGATTCCCAGGGGAAACTCCACGAGCAGTACTTC

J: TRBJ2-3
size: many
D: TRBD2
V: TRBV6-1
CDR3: CASKLAGGTDTQYF
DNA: TGTGCCAGCAAACTAGCGGGGGGCACAGATACGCAGTATTTT